The next 10 T cell receptor beta chains were all read from a single sample in a study of blood T cell repertoires in COVID-19. TCRdb keeps only in-frame clones here, not all; method: immunoSEQ multiplex PCR. The table records 70,000 or so clones, around 86% of them present only once. The specimen sequenced was peripheral blood. These receptors originate from a man between 70 and 80 years old with active COVID-19.

This chain joins TRBV24-1 and TRBJ1-4; weak D call: TRBD1 (6 bases). The CDR3 is made up of 16 amino acids. The germline V gene has CDR1 KGHDR and CDR2 SFDVKD. V was trimmed by 4 bases and J by 5 bases, leaving 16 bases between them. This CDR3 reads CATSDPNRVGNEKLFF. The CDR3, as DNA: TGTGCCACCAGTGACCCAAACAGGGTGGGGAATGAAAAACTGTTTTTT.

CDR3 bases: TGTGCCAGCAGCTTAGCCAGGGGCGGCACCGGGGAGCTGTTTTTT. It translates to CASSLARGGTGELFF. The chain is built from TRBV11-2 and TRBJ2-2; tentative D call: TRBD1 (6 bases). This CDR3 has 15 residues. Germline CDR1 and CDR2: SGHAT and FQNNGV. Trimming shortened V by 1 base and J by 4 bases, and 10 bases separated the two germline ends. Using reference TRBV11-2 and TRBJ2-2 for the parts outside the CDR3, the full variable domain is EAGVAQSPRYKIIEKRQSVAFWCNPISGHATLYWYQQILGQGPKLLIQFQNNGVVDDSQLPKDRFSAERLKGVDSTLKIQPAKLEDSAVYLCASSLARGGTGELFFGEGSRLTVL.

The V and J genes are TRBV6-5 and TRBJ1-4, with D possibly TRBD1 on 5 matching bases. V lost 6 bases and J lost 3, with 8 bases in between. Germline lookup yields CDR1 MNHEY and CDR2 SVGAGI. This CDR3 region has 13 residues. DNA of the CDR3: TGTGCCAGCAGGGGGCGCCCTAATGAAAAACTGTTTTTT. Its translation: CASRGRPNEKLFF.

This clone has a handful of counts. In nucleotides, the CDR3 is TGTGCCACCAGTGATCCACCCCGGGGTAGCGGGAGTGGGTCCTACAATGAGCAGTTCTTC. This encodes CATSDPPRGSGSGSYNEQFF. The chain employs TRBV24-1 and TRBJ2-1; 9 nucleotides line up with TRBD2. Germline CDR1 and CDR2: KGHDR and SFDVKD. There are 20 residues in the CDR3. The junction had 15 bases not matched to a gene; V was cut back by 3 bases and J by 1 base.

The rearrangement uses TRBV6-2 or TRBV6-3 and TRBJ2-3, with no clear D. Germline V gene sequence: CDR1 MNHEY, CDR2 SVGEGT. The CDR3 length is 11 residues. Trimming removed 5 bases from V and 8 bases from J, with 8 bases in between. The CDR3 DNA follows: TGTGCCAGCAGTCCCCCGGGTACGCAGTATTTT. Amino acid sequence: CASSPPGTQYF.

This chain uses TRBV5-4 with TRBJ2-3, with 8 bases aligning to TRBD2. The V gene end was trimmed by 0 bases and the J gene end by 4 bases; junction bases not matched to a gene: 1. The length of the CDR3 is 14 residues. Per germline, CDR1 SGHNT and CDR2 YYREEE (reference sequence). CDR3 nucleotide sequence: TGTGCCAGCAGCTTGGTCGGGGGGGCAGATACGCAGTATTTT. Its protein product is CASSLVGGADTQYF.

The CDR3 DNA follows: TGTGCCAGCAGCTTAGGAGCCCTCCCAGATACGCAGTATTTT. It codes for CASSLGALPDTQYF. The chain is built from TRBV7-9 and TRBJ2-3, with D unresolved. Per the germline V gene, CDR1 is SEHNR and CDR2 is FQNEAQ (reference sequence). CDR3 length: 14 residues. V lost 1 base to trimming and J lost 4 bases, with 9 bases between them.

The chain uses TRBV10-2 and TRBJ2-2; D is possibly TRBD2 (5 bases). Germline V lookup: CDR1 WSHSY, CDR2 SAAADI. The V end lost 5 bases, the J end lost 5 bases, and 15 bases lay between the germline ends. The CDR3 extends over 15 amino acids. CDR3 amino acids: CASSSPGIGTGELFF. Here the CDR3 DNA reads TGCGCCAGCAGTTCGCCGGGGATTGGGACCGGGGAGCTGTTTTTT.

The chain joins TRBV3-1 (or the pseudogene TRBV3-2) to TRBJ1-2; D may be TRBD1 (6 bases). Germline CDR1 and CDR2: LGHDT and YNNKEL (reference sequence). V was cut by 3 bases and J by 3 bases, with 8 bases left in between. The CDR3 length is 13 residues. Here the CDR3 reads CASSHRGYYGYTF. CDR3 DNA: TGTGCCAGCAGCCACAGGGGCTACTATGGCTACACCTTC.

The chain's CDR3 is CASSLVTGEGSPLHF. The CDR3 bases are TGCGCCAGCAGCTTGGTAACAGGGGAAGGTTCACCCCTCCACTTT. The rearrangement links TRBV5-1 to TRBJ1-6; TRBD1 matches 7 bases. The V gene end was trimmed by 0 bases and the J gene end by 9 bases; junction bases not matched to a gene: 6. CDR1 and CDR2 (germline): SGHRS, YFSETQ. This CDR3 is 15 amino acids long.